The 4 T cell receptor beta chains in this list originate from one sample, sequenced in a study of blood T cells in healthy people across ages. A second PCR, run for roughly 6 to 11 cycles, used a sample-barcoded 5' primer plus a J-beta primer mix. Each CDR3 protein is one row after TCRdb ran MiXCR on the 5' RACE reads. The sample records about 830,000 distinct CDR3 sequences, about 59% being singletons. The specimen was blood. The receptors come from a man younger than 40 in good health.

V usage is TRBV5-5 and J usage is TRBJ2-5; D is unclear. The J call is in doubt because the DNA end fits TRBJ2-7 better. Germline CDR1 SGHKS, CDR2 YYEKEE (reference sequence). The CDR3 spans 17 residues. The CDR3 is CASSLRWAVGQLYEQYF. The CDR3 DNA is TGTGCCAGCAGCTTACGATGGGCAGTCGGTCAACTCTACGAGCAGTACTTC.

J is TRBJ2-1 and V is TRBV7-8, with D possibly TRBD1 on 5 matching bases. Germline V lookup: CDR1 SGHVS, CDR2 FQNEAQ. Deletions cut 5 bases from V and 3 bases from J, with 11 bases between. This CDR3 contains 14 residues. In DNA form, the CDR3 reads TGTGCCAGCAGCCACTCAGGGTTCTACAATGAGCAGTTCTTC. Its translation is CASSHSGFYNEQFF.

This clonotype has a single count. This sequence joins TRBV7-9 and TRBJ2-7, with 10 bases identical to TRBD2. Trimming cost V 1 base and J 3 bases; bases outside gene matches: 6. This CDR3 is built from 16 residues. Germline V gives CDR1 SEHNR, CDR2 FQNEAQ (reference sequence). The DNA for the CDR3 is TGTGCCAGCAGCTTAGGGCGGCTAGCGGGGGTCTACGAGCAGTACTTC. It codes for CASSLGRLAGVYEQYF.

V usage is TRBV2 and J usage is TRBJ1-2; the D gene is possibly TRBD1 (6 bases). Trimming cost V 5 bases and J 6 bases, with 16 bases left between them. CDR3 length: 14 residues. CDR1 is SNHLY and CDR2 is FYNNEI in the germline V gene. The CDR3 reads CASSREYRDNGYTF. The CDR3 DNA is TGTGCCAGCAGTAGAGAATACAGGGACAATGGCTACACCTTC.